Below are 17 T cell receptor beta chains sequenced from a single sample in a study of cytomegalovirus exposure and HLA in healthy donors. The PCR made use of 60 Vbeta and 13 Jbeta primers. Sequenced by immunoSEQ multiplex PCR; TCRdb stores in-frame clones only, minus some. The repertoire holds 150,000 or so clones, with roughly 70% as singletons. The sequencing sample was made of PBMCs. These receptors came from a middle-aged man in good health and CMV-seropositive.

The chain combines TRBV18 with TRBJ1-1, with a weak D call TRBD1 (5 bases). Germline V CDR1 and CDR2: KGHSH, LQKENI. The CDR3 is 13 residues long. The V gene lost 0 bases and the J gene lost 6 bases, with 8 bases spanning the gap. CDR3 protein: CASSPPSGSEAFF. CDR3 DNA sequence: TGTGCCAGCTCACCACCCTCAGGGTCTGAAGCTTTCTTT.

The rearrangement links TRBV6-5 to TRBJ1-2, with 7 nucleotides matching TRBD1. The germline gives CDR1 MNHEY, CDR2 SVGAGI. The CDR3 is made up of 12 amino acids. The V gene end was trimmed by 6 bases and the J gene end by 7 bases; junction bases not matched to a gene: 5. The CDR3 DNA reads TGTGCCAGCAGGAGGGGACAGCGTGGCTACACCTTC. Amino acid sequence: CASRRGQRGYTF.

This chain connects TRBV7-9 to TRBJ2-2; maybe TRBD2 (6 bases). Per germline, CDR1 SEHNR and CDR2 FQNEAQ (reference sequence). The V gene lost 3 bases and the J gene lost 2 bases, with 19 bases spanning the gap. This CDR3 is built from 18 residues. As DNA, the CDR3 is TGTGCCAGCAGCTTCGTAGTATCGAGGGACTTAAACACCGGGGAGCTGTTTTTT. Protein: CASSFVVSRDLNTGELFF.

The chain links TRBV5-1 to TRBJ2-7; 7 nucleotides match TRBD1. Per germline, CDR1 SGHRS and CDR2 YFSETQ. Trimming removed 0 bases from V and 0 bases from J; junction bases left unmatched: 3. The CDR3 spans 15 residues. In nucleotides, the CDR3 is TGCGCCAGCAGCTTGGGCCGGGACAGCTCCTACGAGCAGTACTTC. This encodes CASSLGRDSSYEQYF.

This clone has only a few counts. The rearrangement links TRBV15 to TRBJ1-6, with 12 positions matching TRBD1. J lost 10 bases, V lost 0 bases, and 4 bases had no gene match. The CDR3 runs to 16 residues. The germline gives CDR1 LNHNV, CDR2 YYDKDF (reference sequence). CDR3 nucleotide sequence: TGTGCCACCAGCAGAGATCCTGGGACAGGGGGCTCACCCCTCCACTTT. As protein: CATSRDPGTGGSPLHF.

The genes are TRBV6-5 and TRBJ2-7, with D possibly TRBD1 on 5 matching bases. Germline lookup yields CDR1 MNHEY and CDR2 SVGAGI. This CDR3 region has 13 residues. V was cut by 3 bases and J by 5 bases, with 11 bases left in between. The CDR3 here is CASSYQGNNEQYF. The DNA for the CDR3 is TGTGCCAGCAGTTATCAGGGAAACAACGAGCAGTACTTC.

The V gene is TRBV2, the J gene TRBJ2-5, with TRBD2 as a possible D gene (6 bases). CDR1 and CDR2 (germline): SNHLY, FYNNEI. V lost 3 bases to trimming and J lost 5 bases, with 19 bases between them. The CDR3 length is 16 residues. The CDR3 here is CASSDMAGPRGETQYF. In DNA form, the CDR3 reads TGTGCCAGCAGTGATATGGCGGGACCCCGAGGGGAGACCCAGTACTTC.

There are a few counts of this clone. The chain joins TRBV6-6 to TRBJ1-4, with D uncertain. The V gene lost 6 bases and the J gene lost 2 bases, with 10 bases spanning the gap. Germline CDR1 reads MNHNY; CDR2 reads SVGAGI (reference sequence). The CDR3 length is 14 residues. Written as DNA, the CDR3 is TGTGCCAGCAGGACCTCGGGGACTAATGAAAAACTGTTTTTT. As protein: CASRTSGTNEKLFF.

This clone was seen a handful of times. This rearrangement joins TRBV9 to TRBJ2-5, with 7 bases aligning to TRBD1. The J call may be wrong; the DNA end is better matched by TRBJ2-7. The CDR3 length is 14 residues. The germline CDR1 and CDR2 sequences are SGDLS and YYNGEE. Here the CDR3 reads CASSVRDSTYEQYF. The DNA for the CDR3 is TGTGCCAGCAGCGTTAGGGACAGTACCTACGAGCAGTACTTC.

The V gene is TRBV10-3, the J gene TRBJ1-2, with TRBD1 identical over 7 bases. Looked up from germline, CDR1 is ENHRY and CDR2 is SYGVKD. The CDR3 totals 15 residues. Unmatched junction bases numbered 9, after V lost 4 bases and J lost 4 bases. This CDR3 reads CAISGQTGKGYGYTF. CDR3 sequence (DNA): TGTGCCATCAGTGGCCAGACAGGGAAGGGCTATGGCTACACCTTC.

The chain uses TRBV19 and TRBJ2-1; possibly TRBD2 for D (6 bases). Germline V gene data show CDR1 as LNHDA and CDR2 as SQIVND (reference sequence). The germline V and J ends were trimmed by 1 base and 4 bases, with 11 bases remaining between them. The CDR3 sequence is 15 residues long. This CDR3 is CASSIGGTSYNEQFF. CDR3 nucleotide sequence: TGTGCCAGTAGTATAGGGGGGACTTCATACAATGAGCAGTTCTTC.

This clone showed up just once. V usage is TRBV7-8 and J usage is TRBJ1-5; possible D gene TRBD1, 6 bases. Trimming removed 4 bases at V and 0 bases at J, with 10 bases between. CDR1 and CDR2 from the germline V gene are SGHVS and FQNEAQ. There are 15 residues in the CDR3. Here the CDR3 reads CASSSGQYSNQPQHF. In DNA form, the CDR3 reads TGTGCCAGCAGCTCCGGACAGTATAGCAATCAGCCCCAGCATTTT.

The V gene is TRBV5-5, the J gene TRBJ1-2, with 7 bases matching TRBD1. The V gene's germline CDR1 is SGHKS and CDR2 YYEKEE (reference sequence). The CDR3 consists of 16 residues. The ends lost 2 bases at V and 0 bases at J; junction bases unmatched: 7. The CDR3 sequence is CASSLPTGQTNYGYTF. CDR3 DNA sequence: TGTGCCAGCAGCTTACCGACAGGGCAGACTAACTATGGCTACACCTTC. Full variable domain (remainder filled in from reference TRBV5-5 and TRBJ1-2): DAGVTQSPTHLIKTRGQQVTLRCSPISGHKSVSWYQQVLGQGPQFIFQYYEKEERGRGNFPDRFSARQFPNYSSELNVNALLLGDSALYLCASSLPTGQTNYGYTFGSGTRLTVV.

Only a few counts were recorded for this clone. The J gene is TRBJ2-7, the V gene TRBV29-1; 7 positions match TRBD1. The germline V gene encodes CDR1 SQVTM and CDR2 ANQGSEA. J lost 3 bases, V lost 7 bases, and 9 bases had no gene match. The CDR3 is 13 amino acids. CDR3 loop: CSAQTGTSYEQYF. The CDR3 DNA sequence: TGCAGCGCCCAGACAGGGACGAGCTACGAGCAGTACTTC.

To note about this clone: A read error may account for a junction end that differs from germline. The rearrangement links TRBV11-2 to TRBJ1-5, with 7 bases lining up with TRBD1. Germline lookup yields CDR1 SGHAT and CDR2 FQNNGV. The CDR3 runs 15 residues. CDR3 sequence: CASSLDTGVGQPQHF. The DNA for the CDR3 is TGTGCCAGCAGCCTAGATACAGGGGTAGGTCAGCCCCAGCATTTT.

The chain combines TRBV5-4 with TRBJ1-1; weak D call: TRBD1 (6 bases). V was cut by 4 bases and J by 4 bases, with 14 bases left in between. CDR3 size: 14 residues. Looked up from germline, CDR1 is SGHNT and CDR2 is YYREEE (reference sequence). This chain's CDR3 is CASSGGQPFTEAFF. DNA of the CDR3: TGTGCCAGCAGCGGGGGACAACCTTTCACTGAAGCTTTCTTT. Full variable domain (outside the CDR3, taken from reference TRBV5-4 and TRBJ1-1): ETGVTQSPTHLIKTRGQQVTLRCSSQSGHNTVSWYQQALGQGPQFIFQYYREEENGRGNFPPRFSGLQFPNYSSELNVNALELDDSALYLCASSGGQPFTEAFFGQGTRLTVV.

The CDR3 DNA reads as TGTGCCAGCAGTGTTGGACTTCTAGGGATGCGGGAGACCCAGTACTTC. Protein sequence: CASSVGLLGMRETQYF. The chain recombines TRBV6-1 with TRBJ2-5, with D maybe TRBD2 (5 bases). This CDR3 has 16 amino acids. Trimming left V 4 bases short and J 5 bases short, with 20 bases between. Germline values: CDR1 MNHNS, CDR2 SASEGT.